This TCR beta chain was identified during a study of regulatory T cells in long-lasting Graves disease. Across the study: With positive TSH receptor antibodies and over 5 years of antithyroid drugs, Graves' disease was considered persistent. Study-level points and caveats: Persistent disease preferred TRBV28, TRBJ1-2 and TRBJ2-5; new disease, TRBV20-1 and TRBJ2-1.

Trimming pared 1 base from V and 5 bases from J, leaving 20 bases between. The length of the CDR3 is 17 residues. Germline V gene lookup returns CDR1 MNHNS and CDR2 SASEGT. Ten or more counts support this clonotype. The antigen remains undetermined. The TCR beta library used iRepertoire HTBI primers with Arm-PCR amplification of CDR3. TCRdb redid the calling of the multiplex PCR reads with MiXCR, one entry per CDR3 protein. The sample has around 450,000 distinct CDR3 sequences, roughly 21% seen once. Time point denoted: persistent/refractory GD, antithyroid drugs over 5 years with positive TRAb. PBMC-extracted RNA yielded the TCR library. The guidelines of the American Thyroid Association were the basis for diagnosing Graves' disease.

This clonotype originated in a female donor with Graves disease. The input for sequencing was peripheral blood mononuclear cells (PBMCs), taken when the disease was refractory, from a patient treated with antithyroid drugs. This chain joins TRBV6-1 and TRBJ1-1; D not resolved. The chain's CDR3 is CASSEESLGVGWTEAFF. In DNA form, the CDR3 reads TGTGCCAGCAGTGAAGAGTCGTTGGGAGTTGGGTGGACTGAAGCTTTCTTT.